Described below is a single TCR beta chain sequence and its context. Its antigen is unknown. Data came from immunoSEQ multiplex PCR; TCRdb stores just in-frame clones and leaves some out. The data contain about 94,000 clones, nearly 90% of them singletons. The entry originates in a study of identifying expanded T cells in peripheral blood. Broader study findings: Over about two and four weeks, about 16 and 19 clones changed, versus around 1.3 between replicates.

This TCR derives from a person aged 18 to 70 in good health. The sequencing sample was made of blood.

Here the CDR3 reads CASSQGSLAGALSTDTQYF. CDR3 coding DNA: TGTGCCAGCAGCCAAGGTTCACTAGCGGGGGCACTCAGCACAGATACGCAGTATTTT. The chain employs TRBV14 and TRBJ2-3; the match to TRBD2 covers 11 bases. Trimming at V came to 1 base and at J to 0 bases, leaving 9 bases not matched to a gene. The CDR3 is 19 residues long. Germline lookup yields CDR1 SGHDN and CDR2 FVKESK.